This T cell receptor beta chain came from a study of CD8 T cells in Susac syndrome. cDNA came from approximately 0.5 to 1 ug RNA primed by random hexamers. TCRdb passed the immunoSEQ multiplex PCR reads through MiXCR, listing each CDR3 protein once. There are roughly 200,000 distinct CDR3 sequences in the sample; approximately 95% occur only once, and around 0.093% lies in the top ten. V was pared by 6 bases and J by 3 bases, with 17 bases between. In germline, CDR1 is MNHEY, CDR2 SMNVEV (reference sequence). The CDR3 extends over 16 amino acids. The chain recombines TRBV27 with TRBJ2-2; tentative D call: TRBD2 (6 bases). The receptor comes from a human donor with multiple sclerosis. Sequences were obtained from CD4+ T cells from PBMCs. The CDR3 here is CASRAGRGIDTGELFF. The CDR3 region has the DNA TGTGCCAGCAGGGCGGGACGAGGGATAGACACCGGGGAGCTGTTTTTT.